Described below is a single TCR beta chain sequence and its context. TCRdb keeps only in-frame clones here, not all; method: immunoSEQ multiplex PCR. The data hold 95,000 to 150,000 clones, with about nine tenths observed a single time. Germline V gives CDR1 LGHDT, CDR2 YNNKEL (reference sequence). V lost 1 base, J lost 0 bases, and 9 bases lay in between. The CDR3 covers 15 residues. The data belong to a study of blood T cell repertoires in COVID-19. Study details: The origin of the acute and convalescent COVID-19 samples was the United States, Italy and Spain. T cells, B-cell-depleted T cells, or PBMCs supplied cDNA or gDNA.

This TCR came from a woman in her 70s with acute or convalescent COVID-19. The specimen sequenced was peripheral blood. This rearrangement joins TRBV3-1 (or the pseudogene TRBV3-2) to TRBJ1-1; tentatively, D is TRBD1 (5 bases). CDR3: CASSQADRLNTEAFF. As DNA, the CDR3 is TGTGCCAGCAGCCAAGCCGACAGATTGAACACTGAAGCTTTCTTT.